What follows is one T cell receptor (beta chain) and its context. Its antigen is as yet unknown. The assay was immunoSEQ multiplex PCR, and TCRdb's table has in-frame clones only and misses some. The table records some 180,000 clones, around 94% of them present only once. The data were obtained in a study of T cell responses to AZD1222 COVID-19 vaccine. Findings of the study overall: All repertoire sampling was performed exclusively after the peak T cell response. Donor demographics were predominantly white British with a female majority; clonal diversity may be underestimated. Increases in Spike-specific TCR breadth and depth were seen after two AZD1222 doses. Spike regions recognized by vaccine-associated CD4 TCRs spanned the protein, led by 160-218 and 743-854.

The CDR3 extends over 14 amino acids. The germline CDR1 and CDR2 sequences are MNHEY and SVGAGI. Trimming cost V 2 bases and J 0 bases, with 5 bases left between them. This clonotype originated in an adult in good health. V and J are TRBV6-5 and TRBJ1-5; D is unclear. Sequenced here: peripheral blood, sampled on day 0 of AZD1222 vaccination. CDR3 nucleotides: TGTGCCAGCAGTTACAGTTATAGCAATCAGCCCCAGCATTTT. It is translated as CASSYSYSNQPQHF.